Below are 25 T cell receptor beta chains sequenced from a single sample in a study of cytomegalovirus exposure and HLA in healthy donors. Primers included in the PCR were 60 Vbeta and 13 Jbeta primers. The protocol was immunoSEQ multiplex PCR, while the TCRdb copy is restricted to in-frame clones and leaves out a portion. The sample lists about 150,000 clones; under 85% were seen once. The source material was PBMCs. All receptors derive from a woman aged 40 to 50 in good health and CMV-seropositive.

The J gene is TRBJ2-3, the V gene TRBV9, with 8 bases lining up with TRBD2. V was pared by 4 bases and J by 0 bases, with 13 bases of the junction left unmatched. The germline V gene encodes CDR1 SGDLS and CDR2 YYNGEE. The CDR3 is made up of 18 amino acids. CDR3 DNA: TGTGCCAGCAGCCAAGTAGCGGGGACCACGCCTAGCACAGATACGCAGTATTTT. Translation: CASSQVAGTTPSTDTQYF.

V and J are TRBV28 and TRBJ2-3, with 7 bases fitting TRBD1. J was trimmed by 4 bases and V by 4 bases; bases with no gene match: 5. The CDR3 has 14 amino acids. CDR1 and CDR2 (germline): MDHEN, SYDVKM. CDR3 DNA: TGTGCCAGCAGTTCGGGACAGTCAGCAGATACGCAGTATTTT. Translated: CASSSGQSADTQYF.

The V gene is TRBV5-1, the J gene TRBJ1-1, with unresolved D. This CDR3 comprises 14 residues. Trimming removed 7 bases from V and 1 base from J, with 14 bases in between. Germline V lookup: CDR1 SGHRS, CDR2 YFSETQ. CDR3 nucleotide sequence: TGCGCCAGCGGCGGATTGGTGGAGAACACTGAAGCTTTCTTT. Protein product: CASGGLVENTEAFF.

The V and J genes are TRBV7-9 and TRBJ1-2, with D possibly being TRBD1 (5 bases). This CDR3 contains 12 residues. Germline loops: CDR1 SEHNR, CDR2 FQNEAQ (reference sequence). The germline V and J ends were trimmed by 3 bases and 3 bases, with 5 bases remaining between them. The CDR3 nucleotides read TGTGCCAGCAGCTTCAGGGACTATGGCTACACCTTC. Encoded protein: CASSFRDYGYTF. Full variable domain (missing parts from reference TRBV7-9 and TRBJ1-2): DTGVSQNPRHKITKRGQNVTFRCDPISEHNRLYWYRQTLGQGPEFLTYFQNEAQLEKSRLLSDRFSAERPKGSFSTLEIQRTEQGDSAMYLCASSFRDYGYTFGSGTRLTVV.

The chain links TRBV19 to TRBJ2-2; 8 bases fit TRBD1. CDR1 is LNHDA and CDR2 is SQIVND in the germline V gene (reference sequence). The trim removed 2 bases at V and 8 bases at J, leaving 7 bases unmatched. The CDR3 covers 15 residues. This CDR3 is CASSIQDRAVGELFF. The CDR3 DNA sequence: TGTGCCAGTAGTATACAGGACAGGGCGGTAGGGGAGCTGTTTTTT.

The CDR3 DNA reads TGTGCTAGTGGTTTGGTACGATATCGGACAGGGGACAATGAGCAGTTCTTC. This sequence encodes CASGLVRYRTGDNEQFF. This rearrangement joins TRBV12-5 to TRBJ2-1, with 9 positions matching TRBD1. CDR3 length equals 17 residues. Germline assignment: CDR1 LGHNT and CDR2 FRNRAP. The ends lost 0 bases at V and 5 bases at J; junction bases unmatched: 8. The variable domain in full, completed from reference TRBV12-5 and TRBJ2-1, reads DARVTQTPRHKVTEMGQEVTMRCQPILGHNTVFWYRQTMMQGLELLAYFRNRAPLDDSGMPKDRFSAEMPDATLATLKIQPSEPRDSAVYFCASGLVRYRTGDNEQFFGPGTRLTVL.

The chain combines TRBV6-1 with TRBJ1-4, with TRBD1 identical over 8 bases. CDR1 is MNHNS and CDR2 is SASEGT in the germline V gene. V dropped 1 base and J dropped 1; count of bases not matched to a gene: 14. CDR3 size: 20 residues. DNA of the CDR3: TGTGCCAGCAGTGAAGTTGTGTGGGCAGGGGGCGCAAGAACTAATGAAAAACTGTTTTTT. As protein: CASSEVVWAGGARTNEKLFF.

This clone was observed a single time. The V call is TRBV4-1, the J call TRBJ2-1; perhaps TRBD2 as D (6 bases). Germline lookup yields CDR1 MGHRA and CDR2 YSYEKL. The CDR3 is 15 residues long. V was shortened by 2 bases and J by 5 bases, with 13 bases between the two germline ends. Here the CDR3 reads CASSQWADYDNEQFF. The CDR3 DNA follows: TGCGCCAGCAGCCAATGGGCGGACTATGACAATGAGCAGTTCTTC.

The CDR3 sequence: CASSRRPGQGATNEKLFF. The DNA for the CDR3 is TGTGCCAGCAGCCGACGTCCGGGACAGGGTGCAACTAATGAAAAACTGTTTTTT. The chain is built from TRBV7-6 and TRBJ1-4, with 9 bases matching TRBD1. This CDR3 has 18 residues. CDR1 SGHVS and CDR2 FNYEAQ come from the germline V gene. V dropped 5 bases and J dropped 0; count of bases not matched to a gene: 10.

The gene calls are TRBV6-1 and TRBJ2-1; TRBD2 matches at 8 bases. Losses at the gene ends were 11 bases for V and 2 bases for J; bases not matched to a gene: 11. The length of the CDR3 is 15 residues. CDR1 and CDR2 (germline): MNHNS, SASEGT. The CDR3 DNA follows: TGTGCCTCCCGCGGGGGGACCGGGCCCTACAATGAGCAGTTCTTC. Its translation is CASRGGTGPYNEQFF.

The chain joins TRBV2 to TRBJ1-5; no clear D. Germline V gene lookup returns CDR1 SNHLY and CDR2 FYNNEI. Trimming removed 2 bases from V and 7 bases from J, with 6 bases in between. This CDR3 spans 12 amino acids. CDR3 DNA sequence: TGTGCCAGCAGTGAACAGGAACAGCCCCAGCATTTT. It is translated as CASSEQEQPQHF.

The gene calls are TRBV5-6 and TRBJ1-1; D perhaps matches TRBD1 (5 bases). The V gene lost 2 bases and the J gene lost 7 bases, with 6 bases spanning the gap. The germline V gene encodes CDR1 SGHDT and CDR2 YYEEEE. This CDR3 region has 11 residues. The CDR3 protein is CASSLDSEAFF. The DNA for the CDR3 is TGTGCCAGCAGCTTAGACAGTGAAGCTTTCTTT.

V gene TRBV6-5 combines with J gene TRBJ1-3; D perhaps matches TRBD1 (5 bases). Germline V CDR1 and CDR2: MNHEY, SVGAGI. This CDR3 comprises 15 residues. The V gene lost 6 bases and the J gene lost 0 bases, with 12 bases spanning the gap. CDR3 residues: CASRRDSSSGNTIYF. The CDR3, as DNA: TGTGCCAGCAGGAGGGACTCTAGCTCTGGAAACACCATATATTTT.

On this clone: One end of the junction does not line up with germline, which may come from a read error. The rearrangement uses TRBV7-9 and TRBJ1-5, with TRBD1 as a possible D gene (5 bases). CDR3 length: 13 residues. CDR1 SEHNR and CDR2 FQNEAQ come from the germline V gene (reference sequence). The CDR3 is CSSSLTGGQPQHF. CDR3 nucleotides: TGTTCCAGCAGCTTAACAGGTGGGCAGCCCCAGCATTTT.

The rearrangement joins TRBV9 to TRBJ2-3, with TRBD1 matching over 7 bases. The CDR3 runs to 17 residues. CDR1 and CDR2 from the germline V gene are SGDLS and YYNGEE. The ends lost 3 bases at V and 5 bases at J; junction bases unmatched: 15. CDR3 sequence (DNA): TGTGCCAGCAGCGGACAGGGAGAGGGGATCGGACAAGATACGCAGTATTTT. Its translation is CASSGQGEGIGQDTQYF.

The rearrangement uses TRBV2 and TRBJ2-4; possible D gene TRBD2, 5 bases. The CDR3 length is 16 residues. V was cut by 6 bases and J by 0 bases, with 15 bases left in between. From germline, CDR1 is SNHLY and CDR2 FYNNEI. The chain's CDR3 is CASSYETTRAKNIQYF. In DNA, the CDR3 is TGTGCCAGCAGCTACGAGACTACCAGAGCCAAAAACATTCAGTACTTC.

This rearrangement joins TRBV10-3 to TRBJ1-2; TRBD1 agrees at 9 bases. The V segment lost 8 bases and the J segment 4 bases; nucleotides outside the gene matches: 2. Germline CDR1 and CDR2: ENHRY and SYGVKD. The CDR3 contains 12 residues. The CDR3 sequence is CAIGTGTYGYTF. CDR3 bases: TGTGCCATCGGGACAGGGACCTATGGCTACACCTTC.

This clone was counted between two and nine times. The CDR3 nucleotides are TGTGCCAGTAGTACTTCCTTTGTGGGACAGTACGAGCAGTACTTC. This codes for CASSTSFVGQYEQYF. The chain is built from TRBV19 and TRBJ2-7, with 7 bases aligning to TRBD1. The CDR3 sequence is 15 residues long. Germline V lookup: CDR1 LNHDA, CDR2 SQIVND (reference sequence). Germline trimming cut 4 bases from V and 4 bases from J; bases unmatched to any gene: 10.

The chain employs TRBV5-1 and TRBJ1-2, with D uncertain. The V gene's germline CDR1 is SGHRS and CDR2 YFSETQ. This CDR3 is 13 amino acids long. V was clipped by 5 bases and J by 0 bases, with 8 bases between them. CDR3: CASSFDTNYGYTF. The CDR3, as DNA: TGCGCCAGCAGTTTTGACACTAACTATGGCTACACCTTC. Using reference TRBV5-1 and TRBJ1-2 for the parts outside the CDR3, the full variable domain is KAGVTQTPRYLIKTRGQQVTLSCSPISGHRSVSWYQQTPGQGLQFLFEYFSETQRNKGNFPGRFSGRQFSNSRSEMNVSTLELGDSALYLCASSFDTNYGYTFGSGTRLTVV.

This chain joins TRBV6-6 and TRBJ2-5; D might be TRBD2 (5 bases). This CDR3 is built from 14 residues. The V and J ends lost 0 bases and 2 bases respectively, with 7 bases between them. CDR1 is MNHNY and CDR2 is SVGAGI in the germline V gene (reference sequence). CDR3 protein: CASSYSGGQETQYF. DNA of the CDR3: TGTGCCAGCAGTTACTCGGGCGGGCAAGAGACCCAGTACTTC.

The J gene is TRBJ2-5, the V gene TRBV10-3, with 8 bases fitting TRBD2. In germline, CDR1 is ENHRY, CDR2 SYGVKD. V was pared by 8 bases and J by 4 bases, with 6 bases of the junction left unmatched. The CDR3 covers 13 residues. The CDR3 DNA sequence: TGTGCCATCTCTAGCGGGTCGGGAGAGACCCAGTACTTC. Protein product: CAISSGSGETQYF.

The chain joins TRBV2 to TRBJ1-5; D gene ambiguous. CDR1 SNHLY and CDR2 FYNNEI come from the germline V gene. Trimming took 8 bases from V and 7 from J, leaving 18 bases between them. The CDR3 has 14 amino acids. Here the CDR3 reads CASATVGLRQPQHF. DNA for the CDR3: TGTGCCAGCGCCACGGTAGGATTGCGGCAGCCCCAGCATTTT.

A single count supports this clone. The chain has TRBV19 and TRBJ2-3; no clear D. The germline V gene encodes CDR1 LNHDA and CDR2 SQIVND (reference sequence). The V end was cut by 2 bases, the J end by 6 bases, with 3 bases between. The CDR3 extends over 11 amino acids. CDR3 in DNA: TGTGCCAGTAGTATATCGGATACGCAGTATTTT. Translation gives CASSISDTQYF.

This chain connects TRBV27 to TRBJ2-4; possibly TRBD2 for D (5 bases). There are 15 residues in the CDR3. The germline CDR1 and CDR2 sequences are MNHEY and SMNVEV (reference sequence). The V and J ends lost 1 base and 9 bases respectively, with 16 bases between them. CDR3 sequence (DNA): TGTGCCAGCAGTTTATTAAGACTAACGGGAACCATTCAGTACTTC. Its translation is CASSLLRLTGTIQYF.

The chain employs TRBV5-4 and TRBJ1-2, with a tentative D call TRBD1 (6 bases). V was clipped by 6 bases and J by 8 bases, with 17 bases between them. This CDR3 is 13 amino acids long. Germline CDR1 reads SGHNT; CDR2 reads YYREEE (reference sequence). The CDR3 region is CASTSQGSKGYTF. The DNA of the CDR3 is TGTGCCAGCACCTCACAGGGTTCAAAAGGCTACACCTTC.